The present T cell receptor beta chain was sequenced within a study of tissue T cells after allogeneic stem cell transplantation. Sequencing used immunoSEQ multiplex PCR; TCRdb keeps in-frame clones, though not all of them. The sample consists of 2,900 or so clones, under 65% of them appearing once. General study points: Motif-based clustering found tissue-specific repertoire signatures shared across patients, though few clones were shared. Within patients, tissue anatomy strongly shaped TCR repertoire composition.

In germline, CDR1 is SGHLS, CDR2 HYDKME. CDR3 length: 14 residues. J was trimmed by 6 bases and V by 0 bases; bases with no gene match: 2. This clone is categorized as large. Its antigen remains unknown. The genes are named according to mouse. The CDR3 end lies 1 residue beyond the end of the read and is filled in from the germline J gene. Stated time point: mouse harvest day 7 after allogeneic transplant. Each mouse received 10^7 T-cell-depleted marrow cells plus 10^6 splenic CD5+ T cells by tail vein. Tissues came from B6→BALB/c major-mismatch GVHD mice at day 7 or 14. This TCR was recovered from a female BALB/c mouse given C57BL/6 T cells with graft-versus-host disease after an allogeneic hematopoietic cell transplant. The sample was spleen. This rearrangement joins TRBV12-2 to TRBJ2-1, with TRBD1 matching over 9 bases. The CDR3 sequence: CASSLGTGLAEQFF. Incomplete CDR3 DNA: TGTGCCAGCTCTCTCGGGACAGGGCTTGCTGAGCAGTTC.